This record covers a single T cell receptor (beta chain). Germline-derived CDR1 and CDR2 are KGHSH and LQKENI. There are 15 residues in the CDR3. V was clipped by 0 bases and J by 4 bases, with 13 bases between them. The table came from immunoSEQ multiplex PCR; TCRdb's copy has only in-frame clones and leaves some out. The sample lists tens of thousands of clones; less than 90% were seen once. The sample belongs to a study of radiotherapy plus CTLA-4 blockade in lung cancer. This clonotype was obtained from a human donor with non-small cell lung cancer who had stable disease on radiotherapy plus ipilimumab. The gene calls are TRBV18 and TRBJ2-7, with a weak D call TRBD2 (5 bases). The sequencing used peripheral blood, collected from a patient treated with radiotherapy plus ipilimumab. CDR3 nucleotide sequence: TGTGCCAGCTCACCACCAGGCGGGTTGCTGTACGAGCAGTACTTC. It specifies CASSPPGGLLYEQYF.